These T cell receptor beta chains were read from a single sample in a study of Ad26.COV2.S vaccination and SARS-CoV-2 variants. The table came from immunoSEQ multiplex PCR; TCRdb's copy has only in-frame clones and leaves some out. The sample records some 640,000 clones, around 92% being singletons. The sequences come from peripheral blood, collected in a trial of Ad26.COV2.S vaccine versus placebo. The receptors derive from a person between 18 and 59 years old who received the Ad26.COV2.S COVID-19 vaccine or a placebo. Each CDR3 is given without its conserved first and last residue. Fields, in order: CDR3 protein, V gene, J gene.

cdr3_aa: ASSPFSGSHNEQF
v_call: TRBV11-3
j_call: TRBJ2-1

cdr3_aa: ASSAGHHGYT
v_call: TRBV5-1
j_call: TRBJ1-2

cdr3_aa: ASSLVGTSGIADTQY
v_call: TRBV11-3
j_call: TRBJ2-3

cdr3_aa: ATSDIGSGYT
v_call: TRBV24-1
j_call: TRBJ1-2

cdr3_aa: ASSRLFNPPTNEKLF
v_call: TRBV6-6
j_call: TRBJ1-4

cdr3_aa: ASSPGQGGFYGYT
v_call: TRBV7-9
j_call: TRBJ1-2

cdr3_aa: ASSQAGEPTDTQY
v_call: TRBV4-2
j_call: TRBJ2-3

cdr3_aa: ASMTAGNTIY
v_call: TRBV6-5
j_call: TRBJ1-3

cdr3_aa: ASSQAGTGDNEKLF
v_call: TRBV4-3
j_call: TRBJ1-4

cdr3_aa: ASSSTTGGRFYEQF
v_call: TRBV27
j_call: TRBJ2-1

cdr3_aa: SASGPEAF
v_call: TRBV20-1
j_call: TRBJ1-1

cdr3_aa: ASSERQERLNTIY
v_call: TRBV2
j_call: TRBJ1-3

cdr3_aa: ASSLVSGGAGSPLH
v_call: TRBV7-2
j_call: TRBJ1-6

cdr3_aa: ASSVAPLGTAWDTQY
v_call: TRBV9
j_call: TRBJ2-3

cdr3_aa: ASSLGFTGELF
v_call: TRBV5-1
j_call: TRBJ2-2

cdr3_aa: SVRDREAKVIQY
v_call: TRBV29-1
j_call: TRBJ2-4

cdr3_aa: ASSLFAVGARAYEQY
v_call: TRBV5-4
j_call: TRBJ2-7

cdr3_aa: ASSLRGSNQPQH
v_call: TRBV27
j_call: TRBJ1-5